The next 4 T cell receptor beta chains were all read from a single sample in a study of blood T cell repertoires in COVID-19. Measured with immunoSEQ multiplex PCR; TCRdb has only the in-frame clones, and not every one. The sample contains 210,000 or so clones, approximately 80% of which appear only once. The specimen sequenced was peripheral blood. The receptor set was obtained from a human donor in a cohort sampled during active COVID-19.

CDR3 sequence: CASSRQGAAGYTF. The CDR3 bases are TGTGCCAGCAGTCGACAGGGGGCGGCGGGCTACACCTTC. The chain recombines TRBV27 with TRBJ1-2; 10 nucleotides agree with TRBD1. The V segment lost 5 bases and the J segment 8 bases; nucleotides outside the gene matches: 5. Germline CDR1 and CDR2: MNHEY and SMNVEV (reference sequence). The CDR3 extends over 13 amino acids.

The rearrangement uses TRBV30 and TRBJ1-6; a possible D gene is TRBD1 (6 bases). The CDR3 has 17 residues. With 4 bases removed from V and 5 bases from J, the gap between germline ends came to 21 bases. Looked up from germline, CDR1 is GTSNPN and CDR2 is SVGIG (reference sequence). The CDR3: CAWTKGRGHGNNSPLHF. The DNA of the CDR3 is TGTGCCTGGACTAAAGGCAGGGGACATGGGAATAATTCACCCCTCCACTTT. The full variable domain, completed using reference TRBV30 and TRBJ1-6, is SQTIHQWPATLVQPVGSPLSLECTVEGTSNPNLYWYRQAAGRGLQLLFYSVGIGQISSEVPQNLSASRPQDRQFILSSKKLLLSDSGFYLCAWTKGRGHGNNSPLHFGNGTRLTVT.

This clone has more than one count but fewer than ten. This sample also contains other DNA sequences that code for the same CDR3. The rearrangement links TRBV9 to TRBJ2-2, with 7 positions matching TRBD1. CDR3 length: 16 residues. Germline trimming cut 0 bases from V and 5 bases from J; bases unmatched to any gene: 7. Germline-derived CDR1 and CDR2 are SGDLS and YYNGEE. This chain's CDR3 is CASSVEGTELTGELFF. DNA for the CDR3: TGTGCCAGCAGCGTAGAAGGGACAGAATTAACCGGGGAGCTGTTTTTT.

The V call is TRBV11-2, the J call TRBJ1-4; no firm D call. Germline V gene data show CDR1 as SGHAT and CDR2 as FQNNGV. The CDR3 sequence is 18 residues long. Trimming pared 5 bases from V and 6 bases from J, leaving 25 bases between. In DNA form, the CDR3 reads TGTGCCAGCAGCCCCCATGCGTCCCTTTCCTCATTTCATGAAAAACTGTTTTTT. It is translated as CASSPHASLSSFHEKLFF.